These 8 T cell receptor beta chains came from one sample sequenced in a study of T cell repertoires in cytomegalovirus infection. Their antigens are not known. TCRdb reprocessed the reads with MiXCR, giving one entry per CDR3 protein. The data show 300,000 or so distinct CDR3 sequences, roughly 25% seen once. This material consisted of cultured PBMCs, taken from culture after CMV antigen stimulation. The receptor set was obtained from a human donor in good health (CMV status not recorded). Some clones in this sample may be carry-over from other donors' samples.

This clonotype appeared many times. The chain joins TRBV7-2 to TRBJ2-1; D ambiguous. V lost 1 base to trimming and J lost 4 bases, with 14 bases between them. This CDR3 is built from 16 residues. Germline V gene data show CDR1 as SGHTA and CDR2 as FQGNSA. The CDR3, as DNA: TGTGCCAGCAGCTTAGAGTTGTGGGCACAATACAATGAGCAGTTCTTC. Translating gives CASSLELWAQYNEQFF.

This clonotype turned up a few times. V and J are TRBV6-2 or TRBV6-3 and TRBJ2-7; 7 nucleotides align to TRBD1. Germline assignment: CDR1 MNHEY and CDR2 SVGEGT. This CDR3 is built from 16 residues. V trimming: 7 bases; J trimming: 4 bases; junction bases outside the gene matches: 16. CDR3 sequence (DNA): TGTGCCAGCATCCCTCAGGTCGGCAGGGGGAGATACGAGCAGTACTTC. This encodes CASIPQVGRGRYEQYF.

As DNA, the CDR3 is TGTGCCAGCAGTTTATGGGACTCCCTGGTGAAAGTCCCCTACGAGCAGTACTTC. Residues: CASSLWDSLVKVPYEQYF. V gene TRBV28 combines with J gene TRBJ2-7; tentatively, D is TRBD2 (5 bases). The CDR3 spans 18 residues. Germline CDR1 reads MDHEN; CDR2 reads SYDVKM. Trimming pared 0 bases from V and 2 bases from J, leaving 20 bases between.

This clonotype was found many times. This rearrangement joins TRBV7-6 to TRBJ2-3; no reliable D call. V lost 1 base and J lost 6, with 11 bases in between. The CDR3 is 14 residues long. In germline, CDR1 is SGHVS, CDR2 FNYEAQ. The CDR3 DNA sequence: TGTGCCAGCAGCTTAGAAGCCAGGCCCGATACGCAGTATTTT. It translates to CASSLEARPDTQYF.

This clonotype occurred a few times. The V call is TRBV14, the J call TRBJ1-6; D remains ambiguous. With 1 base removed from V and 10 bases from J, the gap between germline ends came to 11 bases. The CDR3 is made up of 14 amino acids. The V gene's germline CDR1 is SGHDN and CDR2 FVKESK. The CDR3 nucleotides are TGTGCCAGCAGCCAAGTTAACCTGGGGTCACCCCTCCACTTT. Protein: CASSQVNLGSPLHF.

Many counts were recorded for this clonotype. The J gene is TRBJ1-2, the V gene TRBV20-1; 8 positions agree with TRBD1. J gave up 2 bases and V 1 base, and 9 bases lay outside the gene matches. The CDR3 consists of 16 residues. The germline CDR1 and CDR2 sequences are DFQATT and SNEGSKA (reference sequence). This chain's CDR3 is CSARARDRRTNYGYTF. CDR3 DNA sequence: TGCAGTGCTAGAGCTCGGGACAGGAGAACCAACTATGGCTACACCTTC.

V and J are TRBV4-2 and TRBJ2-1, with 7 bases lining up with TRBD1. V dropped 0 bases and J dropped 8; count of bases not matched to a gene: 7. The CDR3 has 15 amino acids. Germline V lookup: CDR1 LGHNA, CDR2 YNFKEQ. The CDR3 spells CASSQDERGGHEQFF. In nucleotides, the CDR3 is TGTGCCAGCAGCCAAGACGAACGAGGGGGCCATGAGCAGTTCTTC.

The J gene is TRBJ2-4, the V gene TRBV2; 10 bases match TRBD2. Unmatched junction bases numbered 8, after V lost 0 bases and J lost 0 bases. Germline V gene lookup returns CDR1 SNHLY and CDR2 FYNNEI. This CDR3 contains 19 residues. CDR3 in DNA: TGTGCCAGCAGTGAAGCGCTAATAGCGGGGGGTTTAGCCAAAAACATTCAGTACTTC. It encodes CASSEALIAGGLAKNIQYF. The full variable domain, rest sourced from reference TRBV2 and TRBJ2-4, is EPEVTQTPSHQVTQMGQEVILRCVPISNHLYFYWYRQILGQKVEFLVSFYNNEISEKSEIFDDQFSVERPDGSNFTLKIRSTKLEDSAMYFCASSEALIAGGLAKNIQYFGAGTRLSVL.